This passage covers 22 T cell receptor beta chains from one sample sequenced in a study of vaccination and CD4 T cells after COVID-19. The Oncomine TCR Beta short-read assay was applied to DNA of cultured CD4+ T cells. TCRdb reprocessed the PCR reads via MiXCR and lists one record per CDR3 protein. The sample gives about 7,200 distinct CDR3 sequences, about 32% of which show up once; around 30% is in the top ten. Their cognate antigens are unknown. The treatment is: approximately nine-day PBMC culture with coronavirus spike peptide pools or control peptides (ViraFEST assay). CD4+ T cells of the unexposed donor were collected before the COVID-19 pandemic (2011-2018). Sequenced sample: CD4+ T cells from blood, cultured in vitro. These receptors all stem from a human donor in good health.

This CDR3 is CASSRQSDTQYF. Written as DNA, the CDR3 is TGTGCCAGCAGTCGTCAATCAGATACGCAGTATTTT. The chain joins TRBV14 to TRBJ2-3; D not resolved. This CDR3 spans 12 amino acids. V shed 6 bases and J shed 4 bases, with 8 bases lying between them. Germline CDR1 is SGHDN and CDR2 is FVKESK.

The chain is built from TRBV10-1 and TRBJ2-7; no clear D. Trimming took 2 bases from V and 2 from J, leaving 10 bases between them. The CDR3 runs to 14 residues. Germline values: CDR1 WNHNN, CDR2 SYGVQD (reference sequence). The CDR3 DNA is TGCGCCAGCAGTGAGGATGGGGAACCCTACGAGCAGTACTTC. Its translation: CASSEDGEPYEQYF.

This chain links TRBV2 with TRBJ1-1; D uncertain. V dropped 8 bases and J dropped 11 bases, with 12 bases sitting between them. The length of the CDR3 is 10 residues. The germline V gene has CDR1 SNHLY and CDR2 FYNNEI. CDR3 nucleotide sequence: TGTGCCAGCGGCGGGGATACCGCTTTCTTT. It specifies CASGGDTAFF.

The chain employs TRBV10-3 and TRBJ1-2; D is undetermined. Germline lookup yields CDR1 ENHRY and CDR2 SYGVKD. Deletions cut 0 bases from V and 6 bases from J, with 8 bases between. The CDR3 has 13 amino acids. CDR3 residues: CAISESMGNGYTF. Here the CDR3 DNA reads TGTGCCATCAGTGAGTCGATGGGGAATGGCTACACCTTC.

The chain combines TRBV20-1 with TRBJ1-4, with 9 bases fitting TRBD1. V was clipped by 3 bases and J by 10 bases; unmatched bases: 6. CDR1 is DFQATT and CDR2 is SNEGSKA in the germline V gene (reference sequence). The CDR3 totals 13 residues. The CDR3 nucleotides are TGCAGTGCTAGCGGGACAGGGAGGGGAAAACTGTTTTTT. It codes for CSASGTGRGKLFF.

The chain couples TRBV29-1 to TRBJ1-3; 8 bases fit TRBD1. Germline V gives CDR1 SQVTM, CDR2 ANQGSEA. The CDR3 is made up of 13 amino acids. After removal of 6 bases from V and 2 bases from J, the junction contained 3 bases not matched to a gene. CDR3: CSVGTGPGNTIYF. CDR3 in DNA: TGCAGCGTGGGGACAGGCCCTGGAAACACCATATATTTT.

This clonotype was counted between two and nine times. The chain uses TRBV2 and TRBJ2-5; tentative D call: TRBD2 (5 bases). This CDR3 is built from 13 residues. V was cut by 5 bases and J by 2 bases, with 9 bases left in between. In germline, CDR1 is SNHLY, CDR2 FYNNEI. The CDR3 sequence is CASSTRGQETQYF. For the CDR3, the DNA is TGTGCCAGCAGTACCCGGGGACAAGAGACCCAGTACTTC.

The rearrangement links TRBV6-1 to TRBJ1-2; the D is unclear. The CDR3 has 12 residues. Germline loops: CDR1 MNHNS, CDR2 SASEGT. Trimming took 6 bases from V and 4 from J, leaving 9 bases between them. The CDR3 reads CASSRLGYGYTF. The CDR3 DNA sequence: TGTGCCAGCAGCCGCCTGGGCTATGGCTACACCTTC.

This clonotype has a handful of counts. The CDR3 nucleotides read TGTGCCAGCAGTGAATATACGGCCGAGCAGTACTTC. Translating gives CASSEYTAEQYF. V usage is TRBV25-1 and J usage is TRBJ2-7, with D hard to call. Trimming removed 0 bases at V and 6 bases at J, with 6 bases between. Germline CDR1 and CDR2: MGHDK and SYGVNS. This CDR3 spans 12 amino acids.

The rearrangement uses TRBV15 and TRBJ2-7; D is unclear. Germline V lookup: CDR1 LNHNV, CDR2 YYDKDF (reference sequence). Trimming took 5 bases from V and 2 from J, leaving 13 bases between them. CDR3 length: 14 residues. The CDR3 DNA is TGTGCCACCAGCCAAACGGGCACCACCTACGAGCAGTACTTC. Encoded protein: CATSQTGTTYEQYF.

This clonotype was picked up a small number of times. The chain has TRBV7-2 and TRBJ2-3; 8 bases line up with TRBD1. CDR3 length: 16 amino acids. Per germline, CDR1 SGHTA and CDR2 FQGNSA. J gave up 2 bases and V 4 bases, and 8 bases lay outside the gene matches. As DNA, the CDR3 is TGTGCCAGCAGCTCCCCCCGGGACAGGCTCACAGATACGCAGTATTTT. It encodes CASSSPRDRLTDTQYF.

The chain carries TRBV7-9 and TRBJ1-1; D gene ambiguous. The CDR3 length is 13 residues. CDR1 and CDR2 (germline): SEHNR, FQNEAQ (reference sequence). V lost 3 bases and J lost 3, with 8 bases in between. In DNA form, the CDR3 reads TGTGCCAGCAGCTTGGTCCGAGACACTGAAGCTTTCTTT. It encodes CASSLVRDTEAFF.

This clonotype turned up a few times. The chain employs TRBV7-2 and TRBJ1-5; D is unresolved. This CDR3 comprises 16 residues. In germline, CDR1 is SGHTA, CDR2 FQGNSA. Trimming pared 2 bases from V and 7 bases from J, leaving 18 bases between. CDR3 region: CASSLKVGVPRQPQHF. The CDR3 coding sequence is TGTGCCAGCAGCTTAAAGGTCGGGGTACCTCGACAGCCCCAGCATTTT.

The rearrangement joins TRBV30 to TRBJ2-1; possible D gene TRBD1, 6 bases. This CDR3 has 12 residues. V was pared by 3 bases and J by 10 bases, with 13 bases between. The germline V gene has CDR1 GTSNPN and CDR2 SVGIG (reference sequence). CDR3 bases: TGTGCCTGGAGCAGGGGCCCGCGAGAGCAGTTCTTC. It is translated as CAWSRGPREQFF.

The chain joins TRBV10-3 to TRBJ2-2; 9 positions match TRBD1. The CDR3 sequence is 17 residues long. Germline loops: CDR1 ENHRY, CDR2 SYGVKD. V gave up 3 bases and J gave up 1 base; unmatched junction bases: 6. CDR3 residues: CAISDPETGGNTGELFF. Written as DNA, the CDR3 is TGTGCCATCAGTGACCCGGAGACAGGGGGGAACACCGGGGAGCTGTTTTTT.

There are a few counts of this clonotype. V gene TRBV4-1 combines with J gene TRBJ1-2; a weak D match, TRBD1 (5 bases). The CDR3 runs to 14 residues. Germline CDR1 and CDR2: MGHRA and YSYEKL. Between the trimmed V and J ends, which lost 3 bases and 2 bases, there was a span of 10 bases. CDR3 sequence reads: CASSHGAVNYGYTF. The DNA of the CDR3 is TGCGCCAGCAGCCATGGGGCAGTAAACTATGGCTACACCTTC.

The V call is TRBV6-1, the J call TRBJ1-1; possible D gene TRBD1, 6 bases. The CDR3 sequence is 11 residues long. V dropped 8 bases and J dropped 11 bases, with 15 bases sitting between them. Germline V gives CDR1 MNHNS, CDR2 SASEGT. The CDR3 DNA is TGTGCCAGCTACAGAGGGGGTGACGCTTTCTTT. Residues: CASYRGGDAFF.

The chain employs TRBV20-1 and TRBJ2-2; no clear D gene. Germline CDR1 and CDR2: DFQATT and SNEGSKA (reference sequence). Trimming removed 3 bases from V and 6 bases from J, with 17 bases in between. This CDR3 region has 15 residues. The CDR3, as DNA: TGCAGTGCTAGTAACCCCTCGACAAAACCCGGGGAGCTGTTTTTT. Protein product: CSASNPSTKPGELFF.

This clonotype has more than one count but fewer than ten. The genes are TRBV7-9 and TRBJ2-1; D gene unclear. The J call may be incorrect, as the DNA end agrees better with TRBJ2-7. Germline loops: CDR1 SEHNR, CDR2 FQNEAQ (reference sequence). The CDR3 is 12 amino acids. CDR3 in DNA: TGTGCCAGCAGGAAAGATCGCGCCGAGCAGTACTTC. Its protein product is CASRKDRAEQYF.

This clonotype has a handful of counts. This sequence joins TRBV2 and TRBJ2-7; possible D gene TRBD1, 6 bases. The CDR3 has 15 amino acids. V lost 4 bases and J 7 bases, leaving 20 bases between the germline ends. CDR1 is SNHLY and CDR2 is FYNNEI in the germline V gene. CDR3 amino acids: CASSVLLAGVGEQYF. In nucleotides, the CDR3 is TGTGCCAGCAGTGTATTGCTCGCAGGGGTGGGGGAGCAGTACTTC.

This chain joins TRBV20-1 and TRBJ2-7; D is perhaps TRBD1 (5 bases). The CDR3 spans 13 residues. The germline CDR1 and CDR2 sequences are DFQATT and SNEGSKA (reference sequence). The ends were cut back, 6 bases at V and 0 bases at J, with 12 bases in the middle. In DNA form, the CDR3 reads TGCAGTGCCAGGGAATACAGCTCCTACGAGCAGTACTTC. Its protein is CSAREYSSYEQYF.

V is TRBV14 and J is TRBJ1-6; 10 bases align to TRBD1. Germline V gene sequence: CDR1 SGHDN, CDR2 FVKESK. V dropped 3 bases and J dropped 14; count of bases not matched to a gene: 4. CDR3 length: 13 amino acids. CDR3: CASSQGDRGALHF. The CDR3 DNA sequence: TGTGCCAGCAGCCAGGGGGACAGGGGAGCCCTCCACTTT.